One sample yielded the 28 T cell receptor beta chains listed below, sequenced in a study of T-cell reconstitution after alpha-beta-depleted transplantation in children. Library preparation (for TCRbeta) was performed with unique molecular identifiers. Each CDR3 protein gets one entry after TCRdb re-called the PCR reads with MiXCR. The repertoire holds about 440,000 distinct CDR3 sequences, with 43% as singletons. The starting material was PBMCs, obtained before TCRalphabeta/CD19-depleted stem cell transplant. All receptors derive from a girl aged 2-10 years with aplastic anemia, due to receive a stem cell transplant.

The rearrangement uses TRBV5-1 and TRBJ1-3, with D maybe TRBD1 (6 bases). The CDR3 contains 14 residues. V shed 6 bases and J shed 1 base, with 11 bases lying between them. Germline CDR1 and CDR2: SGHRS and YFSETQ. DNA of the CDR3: TGCGCCAGCACCGAGACAGGATCTGGAAACACCATATATTTT. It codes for CASTETGSGNTIYF. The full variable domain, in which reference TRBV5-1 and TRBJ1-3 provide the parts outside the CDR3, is KAGVTQTPRYLIKTRGQQVTLSCSPISGHRSVSWYQQTPGQGLQFLFEYFSETQRNKGNFPGRFSGRQFSNSRSEMNVSTLELGDSALYLCASTETGSGNTIYFGEGSWLTVV.

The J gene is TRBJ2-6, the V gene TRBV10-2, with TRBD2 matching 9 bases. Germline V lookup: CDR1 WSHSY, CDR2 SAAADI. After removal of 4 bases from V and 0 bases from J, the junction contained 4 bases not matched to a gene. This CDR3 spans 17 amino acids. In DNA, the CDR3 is TGCGCCAGCAGTGGGCGGACTAGCGTCTCTGGGGCCAACGTCCTGACTTTC. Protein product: CASSGRTSVSGANVLTF.

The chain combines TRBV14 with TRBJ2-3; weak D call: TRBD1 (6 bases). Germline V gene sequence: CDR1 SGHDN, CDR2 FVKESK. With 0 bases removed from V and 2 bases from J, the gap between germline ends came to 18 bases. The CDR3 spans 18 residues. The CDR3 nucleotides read TGTGCCAGCAGCCAAGAAACGCAACAAGGACAGTCCACAGATACGCAGTATTTT. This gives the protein CASSQETQQGQSTDTQYF.

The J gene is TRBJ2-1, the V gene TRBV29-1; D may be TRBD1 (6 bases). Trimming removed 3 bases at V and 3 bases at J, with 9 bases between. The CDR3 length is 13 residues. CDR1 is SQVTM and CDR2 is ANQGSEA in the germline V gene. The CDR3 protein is CSVEAGVYNEQFF. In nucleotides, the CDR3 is TGCAGCGTTGAGGCAGGGGTCTACAATGAGCAGTTCTTC.

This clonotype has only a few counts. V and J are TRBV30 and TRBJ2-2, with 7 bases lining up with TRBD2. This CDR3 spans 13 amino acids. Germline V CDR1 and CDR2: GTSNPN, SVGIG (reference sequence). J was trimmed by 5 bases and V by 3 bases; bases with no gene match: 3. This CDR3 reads CAWSGTTTGELFF. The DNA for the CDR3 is TGTGCCTGGAGCGGGACTACAACCGGGGAGCTGTTTTTT.

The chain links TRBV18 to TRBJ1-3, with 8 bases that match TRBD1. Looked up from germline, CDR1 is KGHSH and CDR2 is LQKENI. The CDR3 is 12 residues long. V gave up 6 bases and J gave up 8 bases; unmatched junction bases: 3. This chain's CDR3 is CASSQDRDTIYF. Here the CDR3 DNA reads TGTGCCAGCTCCCAGGACAGGGACACCATATATTTT.

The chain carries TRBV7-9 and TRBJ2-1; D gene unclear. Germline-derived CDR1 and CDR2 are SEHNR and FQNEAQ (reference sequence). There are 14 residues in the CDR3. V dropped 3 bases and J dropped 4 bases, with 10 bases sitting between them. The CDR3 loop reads CASSFYPGYNEQFF. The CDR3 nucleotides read TGTGCCAGCAGCTTCTACCCAGGTTACAATGAGCAGTTCTTC.

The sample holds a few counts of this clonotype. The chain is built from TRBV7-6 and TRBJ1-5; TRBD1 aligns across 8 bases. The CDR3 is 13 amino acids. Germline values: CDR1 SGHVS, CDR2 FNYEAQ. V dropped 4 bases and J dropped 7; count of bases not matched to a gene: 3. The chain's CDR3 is CASSSDRDQPQHF. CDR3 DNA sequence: TGTGCCAGCAGCTCGGACAGGGACCAGCCCCAGCATTTT. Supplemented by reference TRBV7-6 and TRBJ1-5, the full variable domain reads GAGVSQSPRYKVTKRGQDVALRCDPISGHVSLYWYRQALGQGPEFLTYFNYEAQQDKSGLPNDRFSAERPEGSISTLTIQRTEQRDSAMYRCASSSDRDQPQHFGDGTRLSIL.

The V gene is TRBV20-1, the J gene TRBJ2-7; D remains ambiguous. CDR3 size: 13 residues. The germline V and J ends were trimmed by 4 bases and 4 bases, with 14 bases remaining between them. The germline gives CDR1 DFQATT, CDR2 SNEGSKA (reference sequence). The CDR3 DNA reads TGCAGTGCTAAAGGACCTTCCCAGTACGAGCAGTACTTC. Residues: CSAKGPSQYEQYF.

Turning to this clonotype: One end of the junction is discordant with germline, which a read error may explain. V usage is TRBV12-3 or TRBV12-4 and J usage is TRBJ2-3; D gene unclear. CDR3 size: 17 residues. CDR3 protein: CASSLPLDWNRADTQSF. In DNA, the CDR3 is TGTGCCAGCAGTTTACCCCTCGATTGGAATAGGGCAGATACGCAGTCTTTT.

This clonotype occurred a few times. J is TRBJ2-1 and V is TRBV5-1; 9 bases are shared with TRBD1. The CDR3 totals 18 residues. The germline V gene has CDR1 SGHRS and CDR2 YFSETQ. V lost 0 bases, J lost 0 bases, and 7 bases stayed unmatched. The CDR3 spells CASSLGDRVLSSYNEQFF. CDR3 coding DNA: TGCGCCAGCAGCTTGGGGGACAGGGTCCTTAGCTCCTACAATGAGCAGTTCTTC.

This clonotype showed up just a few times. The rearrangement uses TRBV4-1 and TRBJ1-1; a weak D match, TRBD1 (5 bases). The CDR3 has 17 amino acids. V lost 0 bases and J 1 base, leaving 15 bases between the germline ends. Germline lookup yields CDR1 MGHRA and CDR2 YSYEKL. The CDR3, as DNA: TGCGCCAGCAGCCAAGACAACCCAGGGAGACCGAACACTGAAGCTTTCTTT. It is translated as CASSQDNPGRPNTEAFF.

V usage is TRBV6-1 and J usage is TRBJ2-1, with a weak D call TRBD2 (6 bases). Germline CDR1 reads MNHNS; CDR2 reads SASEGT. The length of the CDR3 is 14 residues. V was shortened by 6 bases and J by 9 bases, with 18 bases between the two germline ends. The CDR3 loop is CASRISGPSVEQFF. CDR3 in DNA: TGTGCCAGCAGGATTAGCGGTCCTTCAGTTGAGCAGTTCTTC.

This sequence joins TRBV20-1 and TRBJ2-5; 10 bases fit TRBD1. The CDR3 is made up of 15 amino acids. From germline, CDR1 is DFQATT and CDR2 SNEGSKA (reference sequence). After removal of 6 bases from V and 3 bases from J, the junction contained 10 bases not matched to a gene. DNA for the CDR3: TGCAGTGCGGCCGGCCGGGACAGGGGTGAAGAGACCCAGTACTTC. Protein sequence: CSAAGRDRGEETQYF.

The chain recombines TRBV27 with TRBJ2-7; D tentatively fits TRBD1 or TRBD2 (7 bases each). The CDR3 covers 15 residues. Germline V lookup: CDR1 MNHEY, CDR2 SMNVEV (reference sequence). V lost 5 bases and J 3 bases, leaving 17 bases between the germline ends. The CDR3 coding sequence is TGTGCCAGCAGTACGACAGGGAGGGGCCTCTACGAGCAGTACTTC. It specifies CASSTTGRGLYEQYF.

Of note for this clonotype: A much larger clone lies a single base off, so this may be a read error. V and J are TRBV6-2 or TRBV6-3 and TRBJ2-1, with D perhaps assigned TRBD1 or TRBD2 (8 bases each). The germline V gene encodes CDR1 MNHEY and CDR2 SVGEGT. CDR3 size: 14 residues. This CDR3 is CASSRGGTGDEHFF. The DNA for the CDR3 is TGTGCCAGCAGCCGCGGGGGGACAGGTGATGAGCACTTCTTC.

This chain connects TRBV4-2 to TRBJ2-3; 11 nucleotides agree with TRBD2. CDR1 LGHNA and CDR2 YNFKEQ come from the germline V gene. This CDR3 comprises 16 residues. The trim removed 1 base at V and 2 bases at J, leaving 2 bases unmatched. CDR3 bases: TGTGCCAGCAGCCAAGCGACTAGCGGGGTCACAGATACGCAGTATTTT. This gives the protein CASSQATSGVTDTQYF.

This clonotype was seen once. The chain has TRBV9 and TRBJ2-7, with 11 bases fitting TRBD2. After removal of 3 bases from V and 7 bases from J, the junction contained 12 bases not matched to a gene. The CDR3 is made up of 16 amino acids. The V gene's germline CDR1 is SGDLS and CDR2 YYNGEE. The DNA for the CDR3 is TGTGCCAGCAGCGCCGGAGGAAGACTAGCGGGAAGAGAGCAGTACTTC. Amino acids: CASSAGGRLAGREQYF.

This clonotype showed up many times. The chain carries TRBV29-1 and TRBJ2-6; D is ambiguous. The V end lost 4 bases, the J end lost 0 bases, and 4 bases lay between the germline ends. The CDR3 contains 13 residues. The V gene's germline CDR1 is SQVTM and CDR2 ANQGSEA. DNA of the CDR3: TGCAGCGTTGGTACCTCTGGGGCCAACGTCCTGACTTTC. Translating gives CSVGTSGANVLTF.

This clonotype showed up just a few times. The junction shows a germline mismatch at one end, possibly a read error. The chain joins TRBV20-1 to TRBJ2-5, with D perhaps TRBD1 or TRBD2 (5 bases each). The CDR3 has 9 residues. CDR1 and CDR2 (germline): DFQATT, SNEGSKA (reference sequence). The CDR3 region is CSAKPLGDF. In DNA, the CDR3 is TGCAGTGCTAAGCCCCTGGGGGACTTC.

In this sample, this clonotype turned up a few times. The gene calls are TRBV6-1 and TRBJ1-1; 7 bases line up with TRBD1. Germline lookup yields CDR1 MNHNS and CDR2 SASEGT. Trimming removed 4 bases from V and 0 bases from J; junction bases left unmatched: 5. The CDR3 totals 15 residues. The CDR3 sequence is CASSAPDRLNTEAFF. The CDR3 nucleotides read TGTGCCAGCAGTGCCCCGGACAGGTTGAACACTGAAGCTTTCTTT.

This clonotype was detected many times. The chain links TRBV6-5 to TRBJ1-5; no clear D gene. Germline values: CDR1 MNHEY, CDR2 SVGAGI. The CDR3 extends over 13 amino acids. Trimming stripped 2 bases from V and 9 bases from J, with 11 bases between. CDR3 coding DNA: TGTGCCAGCAGTTACCAGACCGAAGGGCCCCAGCATTTT. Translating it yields CASSYQTEGPQHF.

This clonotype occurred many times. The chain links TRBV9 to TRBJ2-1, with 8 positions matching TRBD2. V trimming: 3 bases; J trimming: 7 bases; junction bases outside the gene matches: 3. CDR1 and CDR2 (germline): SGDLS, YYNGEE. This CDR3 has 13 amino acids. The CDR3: CASSGLAQNEQFF. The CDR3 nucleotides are TGTGCCAGCAGCGGACTAGCGCAGAATGAGCAGTTCTTC.

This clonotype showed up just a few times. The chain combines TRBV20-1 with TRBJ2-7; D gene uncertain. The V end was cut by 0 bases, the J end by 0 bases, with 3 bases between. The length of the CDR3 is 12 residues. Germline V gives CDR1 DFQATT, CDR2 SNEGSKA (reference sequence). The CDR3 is CSAREGSYEQYF. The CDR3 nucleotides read TGCAGTGCTAGAGAGGGCTCCTACGAGCAGTACTTC.

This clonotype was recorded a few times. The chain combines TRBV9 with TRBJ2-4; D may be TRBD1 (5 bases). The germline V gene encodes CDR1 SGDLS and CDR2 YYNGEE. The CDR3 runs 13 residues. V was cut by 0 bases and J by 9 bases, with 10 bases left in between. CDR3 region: CASSVEGYGIQYF. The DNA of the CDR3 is TGTGCCAGCAGCGTAGAGGGGTATGGCATTCAGTACTTC.

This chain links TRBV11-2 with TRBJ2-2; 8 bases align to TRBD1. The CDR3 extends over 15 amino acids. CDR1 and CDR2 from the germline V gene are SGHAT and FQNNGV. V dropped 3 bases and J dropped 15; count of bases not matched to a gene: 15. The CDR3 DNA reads TGTGCCAGCAGCTTCGCCACAGGACAGGGCTGGAAGGTGTTTTTT. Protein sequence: CASSFATGQGWKVFF. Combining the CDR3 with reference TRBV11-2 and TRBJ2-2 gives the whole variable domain EAGVAQSPRYKIIEKRQSVAFWCNPISGHATLYWYQQILGQGPKLLIQFQNNGVVDDSQLPKDRFSAERLKGVDSTLKIQPAKLEDSAVYLCASSFATGQGWKVFFGEGSRLTVL.

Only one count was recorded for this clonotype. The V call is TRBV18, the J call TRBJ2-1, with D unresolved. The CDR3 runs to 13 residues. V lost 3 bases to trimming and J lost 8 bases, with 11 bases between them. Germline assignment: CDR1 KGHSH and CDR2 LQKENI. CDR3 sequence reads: CASSPIVTYEQFF. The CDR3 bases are TGTGCCAGCTCACCTATCGTAACCTATGAGCAGTTCTTC.

The CDR3 DNA is TGCAGTGCTAGAGAGCCCCCGAGACTAGCCAAAGAGACCCAGTACTTC. This sequence encodes CSAREPPRLAKETQYF. This chain links TRBV20-1 with TRBJ2-5; 7 bases are shared with TRBD2. The CDR3 length is 16 residues. Per the germline V gene, CDR1 is DFQATT and CDR2 is SNEGSKA (reference sequence). The J segment lost 3 bases and the V segment lost 0 bases, leaving 10 bases of the junction unmatched.